Presented here are 22 T cell receptor beta chains from one specimen sequenced in a study of CD8 T cells in ankylosing spondylitis. Whole-study results and caveats: Typical of ankylosing spondylitis blood, it appeared, was a TCR beta motif of 7 or 8 highly homologous variants.

Their antigens remain unidentified. MiXCR was run by TCRdb on the 5' RACE reads, yielding one entry per CDR3 protein. The sample has about 510,000 distinct CDR3 sequences, less than 6% seen once. Sequenced input: blood, either unsorted or a sorted T cell fraction (not recorded which). Source of these receptors: a male donor with ankylosing spondylitis.

Many counts were recorded for this clonotype. The V gene is TRBV20-1, the J gene TRBJ2-7; D may be TRBD1 or TRBD2 (5 bases each). Germline lookup yields CDR1 DFQATT and CDR2 SNEGSKA (reference sequence). Trimming removed 0 bases from V and 0 bases from J, with 12 bases in between. The CDR3 extends over 15 amino acids. CDR3 sequence reads: CSAREGDPNSYEQYF. The CDR3 bases are TGCAGTGCTAGAGAGGGGGACCCAAACTCCTACGAGCAGTACTTC.

This clonotype was recorded at least ten times. The V gene is TRBV29-1, the J gene TRBJ2-1, with TRBD2 matching over 7 bases. The CDR3 totals 14 residues. V lost 5 bases, J lost 2 bases, and 6 bases stayed unmatched. Looked up from germline, CDR1 is SQVTM and CDR2 is ANQGSEA. CDR3 nucleotide sequence: TGCAGCGTTCGCCGCGGGAGCCCCTACAATGAGCAGTTCTTC. This encodes CSVRRGSPYNEQFF.

This clonotype was detected ten times or more. The rearrangement joins TRBV9 to TRBJ2-7; no reliable D call. Germline V CDR1 and CDR2: SGDLS, YYNGEE. V dropped 0 bases and J dropped 2 bases, with 9 bases sitting between them. This CDR3 is 14 amino acids long. The CDR3 protein is CASSVGEATYEQYF. The CDR3 DNA reads as TGTGCCAGCAGCGTAGGGGAAGCTACCTACGAGCAGTACTTC. Combining the CDR3 with reference TRBV9 and TRBJ2-7 gives the whole variable domain DSGVTQTPKHLITATGQRVTLRCSPRSGDLSVYWYQQSLDQGLQFLIQYYNGEERAKGNILERFSAQQFPDLHSELNLSSLELGDSALYFCASSVGEATYEQYFGPGTRLTVT.

This clonotype was seen more than once but under ten times. The genes are TRBV6-2 or TRBV6-3 and TRBJ1-1; D may be TRBD1 (6 bases). The germline gives CDR1 MNHEY, CDR2 SVGEGT. This CDR3 contains 12 residues. V was pared by 5 bases and J by 7 bases, with 11 bases between. The CDR3 is CASSPRTVEAFF. The CDR3 DNA is TGTGCCAGCAGTCCTAGGACAGTTGAAGCTTTCTTT.

A remark on this clonotype: Germline and junction disagree at one end, which may indicate a read error. The chain links TRBV4-2 to TRBJ2-1; D is ambiguous. This CDR3 has 17 residues. CDR1 is LGHNA, CDR2 YNFKEQ, per germline. The CDR3 is CAISPGPLWAEYNEQFF. The DNA of the CDR3 is TGTGCCATCAGCCCCGGGCCCCTCTGGGCGGAATACAATGAGCAGTTCTTC.

This clonotype occurred many times. The gene calls are TRBV20-1 and TRBJ2-1, with 11 bases matching TRBD2. This CDR3 is built from 14 residues. The V gene's germline CDR1 is DFQATT and CDR2 SNEGSKA (reference sequence). J lost 4 bases, V lost 5 bases, and 4 bases had no gene match. Here the CDR3 DNA reads TGCAGTGCTTGGGGGACTAGCGGTTACAATGAGCAGTTCTTC. The encoded protein is CSAWGTSGYNEQFF.

This clonotype was counted ten times or more. The chain is built from TRBV29-1 and TRBJ1-2, with 8 bases matching TRBD1. The CDR3 is made up of 11 amino acids. Per germline, CDR1 SQVTM and CDR2 ANQGSEA. The V and J ends lost 7 bases and 3 bases, in that order; junction bases with no gene match: 1. DNA of the CDR3: TGCAGCGAGGGACAGGACTATGGCTACACCTTC. Translated, it gives CSEGQDYGYTF.

This clonotype was seen at least ten times. The rearrangement links TRBV20-1 to TRBJ1-3; D is ambiguous. The germline V and J ends were trimmed by 4 bases and 7 bases, with 8 bases remaining between them. The CDR3 covers 11 residues. Per germline, CDR1 DFQATT and CDR2 SNEGSKA (reference sequence). The CDR3 region is CSAKSGNTIYF. The CDR3 DNA follows: TGCAGTGCTAAATCGGGTAACACCATATATTTT.

This clonotype was counted at least ten times. The rearrangement links TRBV11-2 to TRBJ2-7; D gene ambiguous. The CDR3 covers 15 residues. Deletions cut 1 base from V and 0 bases from J, with 10 bases between. The germline V gene has CDR1 SGHAT and CDR2 FQNNGV. This CDR3 reads CASSLGWDPSYEQYF. CDR3 DNA: TGTGCCAGCAGCTTAGGCTGGGATCCCTCCTACGAGCAGTACTTC. Complete variable domain (other parts from reference TRBV11-2 and TRBJ2-7): EAGVAQSPRYKIIEKRQSVAFWCNPISGHATLYWYQQILGQGPKLLIQFQNNGVVDDSQLPKDRFSAERLKGVDSTLKIQPAKLEDSAVYLCASSLGWDPSYEQYFGPGTRLTVT.

This clonotype occurred many times. The chain couples TRBV20-1 to TRBJ2-1; no firm D call. There are 13 residues in the CDR3. In germline, CDR1 is DFQATT, CDR2 SNEGSKA (reference sequence). With 3 bases removed from V and 0 bases from J, the gap between germline ends came to 6 bases. CDR3 region: CSASPVSYNEQFF. In DNA, the CDR3 is TGCAGTGCTAGTCCGGTCTCCTACAATGAGCAGTTCTTC.

This clonotype was picked up a small number of times. The chain is built from TRBV29-1 and TRBJ1-1; possible D gene TRBD1, 6 bases. V lost 4 bases and J lost 5, with 14 bases in between. The CDR3 sequence is 13 residues long. Per the germline V gene, CDR1 is SQVTM and CDR2 is ANQGSEA. CDR3 residues: CSVGYRDATEAFF. CDR3 DNA sequence: TGCAGCGTTGGCTACAGGGACGCGACTGAAGCTTTCTTT.

This clonotype was recorded many times. The chain links TRBV7-6 to TRBJ2-7, with D maybe TRBD1 (6 bases). The ends were cut back, 1 base at V and 1 base at J, with 11 bases in the middle. CDR3 length: 15 amino acids. CDR1 is SGHVS and CDR2 is FNYEAQ in the germline V gene. CDR3 DNA sequence: TGTGCCAGCAGCTTAGAAAGAGGGGGATCCTACGAGCAGTACTTC. Translating gives CASSLERGGSYEQYF.

This clonotype was seen ten or more times. V gene TRBV12-3 or TRBV12-4 combines with J gene TRBJ1-2; D gene uncertain. V gave up 2 bases and J gave up 6 bases, with 10 bases separating them. The CDR3 covers 13 residues. In nucleotides, the CDR3 is TGTGCCAGCAGTTTATACGGAGACAATGGCTACACCTTC. It codes for CASSLYGDNGYTF.

This clonotype showed up many times. The chain recombines TRBV20-1 with TRBJ2-7; TRBD2 is a possible D gene (6 bases). V was pared by 8 bases and J by 2 bases, with 22 bases between. The germline V gene encodes CDR1 DFQATT and CDR2 SNEGSKA (reference sequence). There are 15 residues in the CDR3. CDR3 region: CSSRPDRDSTYEQYF. The CDR3 DNA follows: TGCAGTTCACGACCGGATAGGGACTCTACCTACGAGCAGTACTTC.

This clonotype was detected a few times. The genes are TRBV20-1 and TRBJ2-7; D may be TRBD2 (5 bases). Trimming shortened V by 2 bases and J by 0 bases, and 11 bases separated the two germline ends. Germline CDR1 and CDR2: DFQATT and SNEGSKA (reference sequence). The CDR3 consists of 14 residues. CDR3 sequence: CSARKSGSSYEQYF. CDR3 nucleotide sequence: TGCAGTGCTAGAAAAAGCGGCAGCTCCTACGAGCAGTACTTC.

The J gene is TRBJ2-2, the V gene TRBV3-1; D is ambiguous. The germline V gene has CDR1 LGHDT and CDR2 YNNKEL (reference sequence). The V end lost 0 bases, the J end lost 9 bases, and 14 bases lay between the germline ends. The CDR3 contains 15 residues. CDR3 DNA: TGTGCCAGCAGCCAAGATACGGTTTCTGGCAGGGAGCTGTTTTTT. It yields the protein CASSQDTVSGRELFF.

There are many counts of this clonotype. The chain has TRBV4-3 and TRBJ1-1; D is perhaps TRBD1 (5 bases). This CDR3 is built from 13 residues. The V gene lost 3 bases and the J gene lost 6 bases, with 11 bases spanning the gap. Germline-derived CDR1 and CDR2 are LGHNA and YSLEER. The CDR3 sequence is CASSHSGRAEAFF. CDR3 DNA: TGCGCCAGCAGCCATTCAGGGCGCGCTGAAGCTTTCTTT.

In this sample, this clonotype turned up many times. This rearrangement joins TRBV20-1 to TRBJ2-7; tentative D call: TRBD2 (5 bases). CDR3 length equals 15 residues. The germline gives CDR1 DFQATT, CDR2 SNEGSKA (reference sequence). Trimming took off 5 bases at V and 3 bases at J, with 20 bases between the two ends. In DNA, the CDR3 is TGCAGTGCTGCCCCTGGTAGCAGCGGTAACTACGAGCAGTACTTC. This gives the protein CSAAPGSSGNYEQYF.

The table lists this clonotype with many counts. The chain combines TRBV5-1 with TRBJ1-2; 9 bases are a match to TRBD1. The CDR3 extends over 15 amino acids. Unmatched junction bases numbered 6, after V lost 0 bases and J lost 6 bases. Germline CDR1 reads SGHRS; CDR2 reads YFSETQ. CDR3 coding DNA: TGCGCCAGCAGCTTGGCCCCCGGGACAGGGAATGGCTACACCTTC. Its protein product is CASSLAPGTGNGYTF. Full variable domain (outside the CDR3, taken from reference TRBV5-1 and TRBJ1-2): KAGVTQTPRYLIKTRGQQVTLSCSPISGHRSVSWYQQTPGQGLQFLFEYFSETQRNKGNFPGRFSGRQFSNSRSEMNVSTLELGDSALYLCASSLAPGTGNGYTFGSGTRLTVV.

This clonotype was observed many times. V and J are TRBV27 and TRBJ1-6; 9 nucleotides align to TRBD1. Per germline, CDR1 MNHEY and CDR2 SMNVEV (reference sequence). The CDR3 sequence is 16 residues long. V gave up 0 bases and J gave up 7 bases; unmatched junction bases: 4. This CDR3 reads CASSLSHRGRNSPLHF. The DNA for the CDR3 is TGTGCCAGCAGTTTATCCCACAGGGGGCGGAATTCACCCCTCCACTTT.

This clonotype was recorded at least ten times. The CDR3 nucleotides are TGTGCCAGCAGCTTGGTGAGCGGGGTTAGCACAGATACGCAGTATTTT. Residues: CASSLVSGVSTDTQYF. This chain joins TRBV5-6 and TRBJ2-3; TRBD2 matches 7 bases. V was pared by 0 bases and J by 0 bases, with 4 bases of the junction left unmatched. The CDR3 has 16 amino acids. Germline CDR1 is SGHDT and CDR2 is YYEEEE.

This clonotype appeared many times. This sequence joins TRBV24-1 and TRBJ1-2; no clear D. This CDR3 spans 16 amino acids. Germline V lookup: CDR1 KGHDR, CDR2 SFDVKD. The germline V and J ends were trimmed by 3 bases and 1 base, with 14 bases remaining between them. CDR3 sequence reads: CATSDPTGPLNYGYTF. CDR3 sequence (DNA): TGTGCCACCAGTGATCCCACCGGGCCGCTTAACTATGGCTACACCTTC.